These 5 T cell receptor beta chains share one sample of origin, sequenced in a study of blood T cell repertoires in COVID-19. Measured with immunoSEQ multiplex PCR; TCRdb has only the in-frame clones, and not every one. The repertoire holds some 170,000 clones, with around 84% as singletons. Sequenced sample: PBMCs or T cells enriched from blood (not recorded which). The receptors shown here come from a man between 45 and 60 years old who had recovered from COVID-19.

The chain combines TRBV28 with TRBJ2-3, with 8 bases identical to TRBD1. This CDR3 is built from 14 residues. The germline CDR1 and CDR2 sequences are MDHEN and SYDVKM. V shed 5 bases, J shed 5 bases, and the junction held 6 bases outside the gene matches. CDR3 sequence (DNA): TGTGCCAGCAGTCAGGACAGGGTGGTAGATACGCAGTATTTT. The encoded protein is CASSQDRVVDTQYF.

This rearrangement joins TRBV18 to TRBJ1-1, with TRBD1 as a possible D gene (5 bases). CDR1 is KGHSH and CDR2 is LQKENI in the germline V gene. The germline V and J ends were trimmed by 5 bases and 4 bases, with 17 bases remaining between them. The CDR3 consists of 15 residues. DNA of the CDR3: TGTGCCAGCTCAGCAGGACAATCCTCTGGCACTGAAGCTTTCTTT. Translating it yields CASSAGQSSGTEAFF.

The chain recombines TRBV9 with TRBJ1-1; TRBD1 might be the D (5 bases). V lost 0 bases and J 0 bases, leaving 9 bases between the germline ends. The CDR3 extends over 15 amino acids. Germline V gives CDR1 SGDLS, CDR2 YYNGEE. DNA of the CDR3: TGTGCCAGCAGCGTAGGGGGCAGCATGAACACTGAAGCTTTCTTT. Translating gives CASSVGGSMNTEAFF.

V and J are TRBV18 and TRBJ1-1; D is perhaps TRBD1 (6 bases). Germline V gene lookup returns CDR1 KGHSH and CDR2 LQKENI. This CDR3 region has 14 residues. Between the trimmed V and J ends, which lost 3 bases and 2 bases, there was a span of 10 bases. The CDR3 sequence: CASSPLDSNTEAFF. CDR3 sequence (DNA): TGTGCCAGCTCACCGTTGGACAGTAACACTGAAGCTTTCTTT.

V usage is TRBV9 and J usage is TRBJ1-2; TRBD1 aligns across 8 bases. Trimming took 5 bases from V and 8 from J; bases not matched to a gene: 11. The CDR3 extends over 14 amino acids. CDR1 and CDR2 from the germline V gene are SGDLS and YYNGEE. CDR3 sequence reads: CASSLEGTGGGYTF. CDR3 nucleotides: TGTGCCAGCAGTCTAGAGGGGACAGGTGGGGGCTACACCTTC.